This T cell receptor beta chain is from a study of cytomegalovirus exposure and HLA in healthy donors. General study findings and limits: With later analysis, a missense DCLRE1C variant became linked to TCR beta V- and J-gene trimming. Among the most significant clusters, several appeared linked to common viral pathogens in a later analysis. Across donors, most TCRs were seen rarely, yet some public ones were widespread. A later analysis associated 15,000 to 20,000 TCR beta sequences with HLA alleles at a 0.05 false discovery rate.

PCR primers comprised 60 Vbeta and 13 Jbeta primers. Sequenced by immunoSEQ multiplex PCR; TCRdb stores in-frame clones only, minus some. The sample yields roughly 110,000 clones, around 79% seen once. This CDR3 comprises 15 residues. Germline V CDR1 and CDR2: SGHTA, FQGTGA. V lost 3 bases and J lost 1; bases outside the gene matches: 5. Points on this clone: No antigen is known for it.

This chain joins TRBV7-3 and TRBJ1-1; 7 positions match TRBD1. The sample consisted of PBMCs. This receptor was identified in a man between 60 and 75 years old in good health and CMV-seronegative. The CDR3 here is CASSFDRVPNTEAFF. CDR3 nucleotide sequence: TGTGCCAGCAGCTTCGACAGGGTCCCGAACACTGAAGCTTTCTTT.